One T cell receptor beta chain is described in this entry. What it binds is not known. Method: immunoSEQ multiplex PCR; TCRdb's copy keeps in-frame clones and lacks some. The data hold about 130,000 clones, with 89% observed a single time. This sample was taken from a study of cytomegalovirus exposure and HLA in healthy donors. Broader study findings: Under in vitro conditions, a few CMV-associated chains were confirmed as specific for CMV antigens. It was reportedly the case that the classifier diagnosed cytomegalovirus status with high specificity and sensitivity.

The CDR3 extends over 16 amino acids. Trimming removed 1 base from V and 3 bases from J; junction bases left unmatched: 2. CDR1 and CDR2 from the germline V gene are SGHNT and YENEEA. This rearrangement joins TRBV11-3 to TRBJ2-3; 12 nucleotides line up with TRBD2. Sequenced sample: PBMCs. This clonotype was obtained from a woman aged 18-29 years in good health and CMV-seronegative. The CDR3, as DNA: TGTGCCAGCAGCTTAGGTCTAGCGGGGGGGACAGATACGCAGTATTTT. It yields the protein CASSLGLAGGTDTQYF.